These 32 T cell receptor beta chains were sequenced from one sample in a study of sequential checkpoint blockade in melanoma. Indicated treatment: randomized to nivolumab then ipilimumab (arm A) or the reverse (arm B). Libraries were prepared by immunoSEQ multiplex PCR; TCRdb keeps only in-frame clonotypes and omits some of them. The sample has about 27,000 clones; 70% to 85% are singletons. The sequencing used CD8+ T cells sorted from blood (inferred from file names), collected from a patient given nivolumab and ipilimumab in sequence. These receptors were obtained from a human donor with melanoma.

The chain carries TRBV11-2 and TRBJ2-7; possible D gene TRBD2, 6 bases. From germline, CDR1 is SGHAT and CDR2 FQNNGV. Between the trimmed V and J ends, which lost 1 base and 5 bases, there was a span of 15 bases. The CDR3 is made up of 15 amino acids. CDR3 in DNA: TGTGCCAGCAGCTTAGCCGGGACCGGGAGTCACGAGCAGTACTTC. It encodes CASSLAGTGSHEQYF.

About this clone: The junction and the germline gene differ at one end; a read error may be behind it. This chain uses TRBV25-1 with TRBJ2-2, with 10 bases matching TRBD2. The CDR3 consists of 18 residues. CDR1 and CDR2 (germline): MGHDK, SYGVNS. The CDR3 loop reads CASSELFSGGPNTGELFF. DNA of the CDR3: TGTGCCAGCAGTGAACTGTTTAGCGGGGGGCCGAATACCGGGGAGCTGTTTTTT.

The chain joins TRBV19 to TRBJ1-2, with 8 bases that match TRBD1. Germline V lookup: CDR1 LNHDA, CDR2 SQIVND (reference sequence). With V trimmed by 0 bases and J by 6 bases, 6 bases remained unmatched. The CDR3 is 15 amino acids. As DNA, the CDR3 is TGTGCCAGTAGTATAGATGACAGGGGAGTAGATGGCTACACCTTC. As protein: CASSIDDRGVDGYTF.

This rearrangement joins TRBV4-2 to TRBJ1-1; the D gene is possibly TRBD1 (6 bases). This CDR3 has 15 amino acids. V dropped 0 bases and J dropped 1 base, with 9 bases sitting between them. Per the germline V gene, CDR1 is LGHNA and CDR2 is YNFKEQ. This CDR3 is CASSQEGQTNTEAFF. In DNA form, the CDR3 reads TGTGCCAGCAGCCAAGAAGGACAGACGAACACTGAAGCTTTCTTT.

This chain joins TRBV6-6 and TRBJ1-2, with D tentatively TRBD1 (6 bases). Germline CDR1 reads MNHNY; CDR2 reads SVGAGI (reference sequence). Trimming pared 5 bases from V and 0 bases from J, leaving 13 bases between. The CDR3 is 15 residues long. The CDR3 DNA reads as TGTGCCAGCAGTACAGACAGGTCAGCTAACTATGGCTACACCTTC. Amino acid sequence: CASSTDRSANYGYTF.

This chain links TRBV4-1 with TRBJ2-7, with D perhaps matching TRBD1 (6 bases). Germline loops: CDR1 MGHRA, CDR2 YSYEKL. The ends were cut back, 1 base at V and 4 bases at J, with 8 bases in the middle. This CDR3 contains 13 residues. CDR3 bases: TGCGCCAGCAGCCAAGGGACAGTTTACGAGCAGTACTTC. Protein product: CASSQGTVYEQYF.

This chain uses TRBV15 with TRBJ2-7; D possibly corresponds to TRBD2 (5 bases). CDR1 is LNHNV and CDR2 is YYDKDF in the germline V gene (reference sequence). The CDR3 has 15 residues. V gave up 5 bases and J gave up 0 bases, with 14 bases separating them. CDR3 DNA sequence: TGTGCCACCAGCGGCCAGGCCCGGGGCTCCTACGAGCAGTACTTC. Translating it yields CATSGQARGSYEQYF.

This clone was seen once. The chain has TRBV14 and TRBJ1-1; D is ambiguous. The CDR3 is 13 residues long. The V and J ends lost 4 bases and 0 bases respectively, with 6 bases between them. CDR1 SGHDN and CDR2 FVKESK come from the germline V gene. In DNA, the CDR3 is TGTGCCAGCAGCCCTACCATGAACACTGAAGCTTTCTTT. Its translation is CASSPTMNTEAFF.

The V and J genes are TRBV10-3 and TRBJ2-7, with 7 bases lining up with TRBD1. Germline CDR1 reads ENHRY; CDR2 reads SYGVKD. V shed 6 bases and J 3 bases; nucleotides not matched to a gene: 5. This CDR3 has 13 amino acids. The CDR3 reads CAISPGQLYEQYF. For the CDR3, the DNA is TGTGCCATCAGCCCGGGACAGCTCTACGAGCAGTACTTC.

The chain has TRBV28 and TRBJ2-1; possible D gene TRBD2, 5 bases. The CDR3 loop spans 14 amino acids. V shed 4 bases and J shed 3 bases, with 10 bases lying between them. Germline CDR1 reads MDHEN; CDR2 reads SYDVKM. CDR3 coding DNA: TGTGCCAGCAGTTCGTTCGAGGGCTACAATGAGCAGTTCTTC. This sequence encodes CASSSFEGYNEQFF.

This clone was detected only once. The V gene is TRBV2, the J gene TRBJ1-6; TRBD1 is a possible D gene (6 bases). Trimming pared 6 bases from V and 7 bases from J, leaving 13 bases between. CDR1 is SNHLY, CDR2 FYNNEI, per germline. This CDR3 has 14 residues. The CDR3, as DNA: TGTGCCAGCAGGACAACAGGGACCAATTCACCCCTCCACTTT. It is translated as CASRTTGTNSPLHF. The full variable domain, rest sourced from reference TRBV2 and TRBJ1-6, is EPEVTQTPSHQVTQMGQEVILRCVPISNHLYFYWYRQILGQKVEFLVSFYNNEISEKSEIFDDQFSVERPDGSNFTLKIRSTKLEDSAMYFCASRTTGTNSPLHFGNGTRLTVT.

V is TRBV29-1 and J is TRBJ2-5, with no clear D. CDR1 is SQVTM, CDR2 ANQGSEA, per germline. CDR3 length: 10 residues. V was shortened by 7 bases and J by 5 bases, with 8 bases between the two germline ends. CDR3 DNA sequence: TGCAGCGGCATACAGGAGACCCAGTACTTC. This gives the protein CSGIQETQYF.

This clone was observed a few times. This rearrangement joins TRBV15 to TRBJ2-1; 10 bases map to TRBD1. The CDR3 consists of 15 residues. The germline CDR1 and CDR2 sequences are LNHNV and YYDKDF (reference sequence). Trimming took 6 bases from V and 8 from J; bases not matched to a gene: 10. In nucleotides, the CDR3 is TGTGCCACCAGTAACCGGGACAGGGGCGAGGATGAGCAGTTCTTC. This encodes CATSNRDRGEDEQFF.

The sample holds one count of this clone. The chain couples TRBV11-2 to TRBJ2-7; 8 bases fit TRBD1. CDR3 length: 14 residues. Germline loops: CDR1 SGHAT, CDR2 FQNNGV. Losses at the gene ends were 3 bases for V and 2 bases for J; bases not matched to a gene: 3. The CDR3 nucleotides are TGTGCCAGCAGCTTGGGACAGGCTACCTACGAGCAGTACTTC. Protein product: CASSLGQATYEQYF.

The chain has TRBV7-2 and TRBJ2-5; 8 nucleotides align to TRBD2. Germline values: CDR1 SGHTA, CDR2 FQGNSA. The CDR3 has 17 residues. V was clipped by 5 bases and J by 5 bases; unmatched bases: 16. The CDR3 DNA is TGTGCCAGCAGCCCCCTCGGGGGGGCCACTCCATGGGAGACCCAGTACTTC. This sequence encodes CASSPLGGATPWETQYF.

The chain couples TRBV19 to TRBJ2-1, with D possibly matching TRBD1 (6 bases). Per the germline V gene, CDR1 is LNHDA and CDR2 is SQIVND (reference sequence). The CDR3 is 14 residues long. Trimming shortened V by 7 bases and J by 4 bases, and 14 bases separated the two germline ends. The CDR3, as DNA: TGTGCCAGTAACCTTGGACAGTTTTACAATGAGCAGTTCTTC. Its protein product is CASNLGQFYNEQFF.

V usage is TRBV27 and J usage is TRBJ2-5, with a possible D match to TRBD1 (5 bases). The DNA end is more similar to TRBJ2-7, so the J call may be wrong. Germline V gene lookup returns CDR1 MNHEY and CDR2 SMNVEV (reference sequence). CDR3 size: 12 residues. CDR3 protein: CASSLPGFEQYF. The CDR3 DNA follows: TGTGCCAGCAGTTTACCAGGGTTCGAGCAGTACTTC.

This clone appeared a few times. The chain is built from TRBV4-3 and TRBJ1-2; 9 positions match TRBD1. Germline values: CDR1 LGHNA, CDR2 YSLEER. The ends lost 3 bases at V and 4 bases at J; junction bases unmatched: 3. The CDR3 is made up of 14 amino acids. CDR3 DNA sequence: TGCGCCAGCAGCCAGACAGGGGGGGCCTATGGCTACACCTTC. Its protein product is CASSQTGGAYGYTF.

The chain uses TRBV9 and TRBJ1-4, with D maybe TRBD1 (6 bases). This CDR3 region has 15 residues. Germline CDR1 SGDLS, CDR2 YYNGEE. With 4 bases removed from V and 3 bases from J, the gap between germline ends came to 13 bases. The DNA of the CDR3 is TGTGCCAGCAGCAAATCGGACAGCTCTAATGAAAAACTGTTTTTT. Its translation: CASSKSDSSNEKLFF.

This chain links TRBV7-2 with TRBJ1-3; no definite D call. The germline gives CDR1 SGHTA, CDR2 FQGNSA. The length of the CDR3 is 14 residues. Trimming took 3 bases from V and 0 from J, leaving 6 bases between them. CDR3 nucleotide sequence: TGTGCCAGCAGCTTGAGTGGCTCTGGAAACACCATATATTTT. Protein: CASSLSGSGNTIYF.

The rearrangement links TRBV6-1 to TRBJ2-1; TRBD1 matches 9 bases. With V trimmed by 4 bases and J by 6 bases, 4 bases remained unmatched. The germline gives CDR1 MNHNS, CDR2 SASEGT. The CDR3 extends over 14 amino acids. The CDR3 coding sequence is TGTGCCAGCAGTGCCCGGGACAGGGTCAATGAGCAGTTCTTC. It translates to CASSARDRVNEQFF.

This clone was seen a single time. The V gene is TRBV7-9, the J gene TRBJ2-2; 7 bases align to TRBD1. Germline CDR1 is SEHNR and CDR2 is FQNEAQ (reference sequence). This CDR3 contains 14 residues. The J segment lost 0 bases and the V segment lost 6 bases, leaving 1 base of the junction unmatched. Here the CDR3 DNA reads TGTGCCAGCAGACAGGGGACGAACACCGGGGAGCTGTTTTTT. Protein product: CASRQGTNTGELFF.

The rearrangement links TRBV10-3 to TRBJ2-2, with 7 nucleotides matching TRBD1. There are 15 residues in the CDR3. CDR1 is ENHRY and CDR2 is SYGVKD in the germline V gene. V shed 11 bases and J 2 bases; nucleotides not matched to a gene: 11. The CDR3 loop is CAVMGQLTNTGELFF. The CDR3 DNA reads as TGTGCCGTTATGGGACAGCTGACAAACACCGGGGAGCTGTTTTTT.

This clone was detected a few times. The chain employs TRBV13 and TRBJ2-7; 12 bases match TRBD1. This CDR3 has 15 amino acids. After removal of 4 bases from V and 5 bases from J, the junction contained 6 bases not matched to a gene. From germline, CDR1 is PRHDT and CDR2 FYEKMQ (reference sequence). CDR3 sequence reads: CASSWGQGASHEQYF. The CDR3, as DNA: TGTGCCAGCAGCTGGGGACAGGGGGCATCCCACGAGCAGTACTTC.

The J gene is TRBJ2-7, the V gene TRBV6-1; no definite D call. This CDR3 spans 10 amino acids. V was cut by 5 bases and J by 3 bases, with 2 bases left in between. Germline CDR1 MNHNS, CDR2 SASEGT. CDR3 region: CASSLYEQYF. CDR3 bases: TGTGCCAGCAGTCTCTACGAGCAGTACTTC.

This sequence joins TRBV29-1 and TRBJ1-1; tentative D call: TRBD1 (5 bases). The CDR3 spans 12 residues. V was trimmed by 4 bases and J by 8 bases, leaving 14 bases between them. CDR1 is SQVTM and CDR2 is ANQGSEA in the germline V gene. CDR3 region: CSVGSRWGEAFF. The CDR3 DNA follows: TGCAGCGTTGGTTCCCGGTGGGGCGAAGCTTTCTTT.

V gene TRBV19 combines with J gene TRBJ1-1; maybe TRBD1 (5 bases). Germline CDR1 LNHDA, CDR2 SQIVND (reference sequence). Trimming left V 1 base short and J 6 bases short, with 15 bases between. The CDR3 length is 15 residues. CDR3: CASSIGRGIGAEAFF. The CDR3 DNA follows: TGTGCCAGTAGTATAGGGAGGGGTATAGGCGCTGAAGCTTTCTTT.

The chain couples TRBV12-5 to TRBJ1-1; D is perhaps TRBD1 (5 bases). The V gene's germline CDR1 is LGHNT and CDR2 FRNRAP. CDR3 length equals 15 residues. Trimming left V 1 base short and J 0 bases short, with 9 bases between. CDR3 residues: CASGLGPGVNTEAFF. CDR3 DNA: TGTGCTAGTGGTTTGGGCCCGGGGGTGAACACTGAAGCTTTCTTT.

The CDR3 loop reads CASSLFLPGTDNYGYTF. CDR3 DNA sequence: TGTGCCAGTAGTCTTTTCCTTCCAGGGACAGATAACTATGGCTACACCTTC. J is TRBJ1-2 and V is TRBV19, with 7 bases that match TRBD1. From germline, CDR1 is LNHDA and CDR2 SQIVND (reference sequence). This CDR3 region has 17 residues. After removal of 5 bases from V and 1 base from J, the junction contained 13 bases not matched to a gene.

The chain joins TRBV7-6 to TRBJ2-7, with 7 bases identical to TRBD1. V trimming: 0 bases; J trimming: 5 bases; junction bases outside the gene matches: 4. CDR1 and CDR2 (germline): SGHVS, FNYEAQ. This CDR3 has 14 residues. The chain's CDR3 is CASSLATGIDEQYF. The CDR3, as DNA: TGTGCCAGCAGCTTAGCGACAGGGATTGACGAGCAGTACTTC.

The chain links TRBV6-5 to TRBJ1-6; maybe TRBD1 (6 bases). The CDR3 contains 15 residues. V was clipped by 4 bases and J by 9 bases, with 16 bases between them. Germline V lookup: CDR1 MNHEY, CDR2 SVGAGI. The CDR3 sequence is CASSSGTQISSPLHF. The CDR3 nucleotides are TGTGCCAGCAGTTCTGGGACACAAATCAGTTCACCCCTCCACTTT.

This clone was observed a handful of times. V usage is TRBV7-3 and J usage is TRBJ1-2, with D possibly matching TRBD1 (5 bases). Germline V lookup: CDR1 SGHTA, CDR2 FQGTGA. CDR3 size: 14 residues. Trimming removed 5 bases from V and 3 bases from J, with 13 bases in between. DNA of the CDR3: TGTGCCAGCAGCGACTCAGGGATGTACTATGGCTACACCTTC. Its translation is CASSDSGMYYGYTF.